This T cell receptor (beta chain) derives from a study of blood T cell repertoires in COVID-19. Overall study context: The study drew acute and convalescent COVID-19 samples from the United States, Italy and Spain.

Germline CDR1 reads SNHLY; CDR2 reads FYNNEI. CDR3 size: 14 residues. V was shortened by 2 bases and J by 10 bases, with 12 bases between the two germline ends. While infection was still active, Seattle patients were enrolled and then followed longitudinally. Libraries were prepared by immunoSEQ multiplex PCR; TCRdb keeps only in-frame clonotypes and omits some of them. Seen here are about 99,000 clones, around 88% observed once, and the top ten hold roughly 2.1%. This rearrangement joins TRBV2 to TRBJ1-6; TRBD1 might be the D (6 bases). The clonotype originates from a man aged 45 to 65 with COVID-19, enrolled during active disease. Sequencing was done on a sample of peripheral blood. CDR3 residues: CASSETNRVSPLHF. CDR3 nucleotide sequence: TGTGCCAGCAGTGAAACTAACAGGGTGTCACCCCTCCACTTT.